This T cell receptor (beta chain) was captured by sequencing in a study of blood T cells in healthy people across ages. Germline V gene data show CDR1 as DFQATT and CDR2 as SNEGSKA (reference sequence). The ends were cut back, 6 bases at V and 5 bases at J, with 11 bases in the middle. CDR3 size: 13 residues. Caucasian individuals from Russia who were healthy and aged about 6 to 90 acted as donors. Each sample used at least 6.5 million PBMCs. PCR was performed a second time for 7 to 11 cycles using a sample-barcoded 5' primer and a J-beta primer mix. A template-switch adaptor that had 12 random nucleotides put a tag on each cDNA molecule. TCRdb reanalysed the 5' RACE reads using MiXCR and keeps one entry per CDR3 protein. The sample carries about 780,000 distinct CDR3 sequences, around half recorded once. General study results and limits: Getting older went along with TCR beta diversity per million T cells dropping roughly linearly.

This clonotype showed up just a few times. Its antigen is not known. V usage is TRBV20-1 and J usage is TRBJ1-6; maybe TRBD1 (5 bases). Sequenced sample: blood. The clonotype originates from a man of 80 years or more in good health. CDR3 sequence reads: CSATPGNNSPLHF. The CDR3 bases are TGCAGTGCAACGCCAGGGAATAATTCACCCCTCCACTTT.